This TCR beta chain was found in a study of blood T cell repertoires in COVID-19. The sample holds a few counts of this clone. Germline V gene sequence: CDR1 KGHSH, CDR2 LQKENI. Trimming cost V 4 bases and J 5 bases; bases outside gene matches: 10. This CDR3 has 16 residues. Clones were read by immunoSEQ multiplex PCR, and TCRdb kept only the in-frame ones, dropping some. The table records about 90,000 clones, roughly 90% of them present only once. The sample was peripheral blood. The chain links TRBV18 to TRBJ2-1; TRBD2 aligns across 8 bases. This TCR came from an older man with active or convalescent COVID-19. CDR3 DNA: TGTGCCAGCTCACAGCCCGAGACTAGCGAAAACAATGAGCAGTTCTTC. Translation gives CASSQPETSENNEQFF.